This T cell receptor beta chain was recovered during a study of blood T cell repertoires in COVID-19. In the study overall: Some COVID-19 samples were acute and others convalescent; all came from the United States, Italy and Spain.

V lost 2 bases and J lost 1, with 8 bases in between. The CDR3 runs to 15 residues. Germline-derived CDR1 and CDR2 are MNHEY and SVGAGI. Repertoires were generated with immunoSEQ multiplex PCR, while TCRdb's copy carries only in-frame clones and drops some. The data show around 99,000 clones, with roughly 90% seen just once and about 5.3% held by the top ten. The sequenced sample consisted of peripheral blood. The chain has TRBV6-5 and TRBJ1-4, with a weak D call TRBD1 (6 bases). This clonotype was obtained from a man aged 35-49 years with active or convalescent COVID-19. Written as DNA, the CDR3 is TGTGCCAGCAGTTACGGGGGCGGAACTAATGAAAAACTGTTTTTT. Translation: CASSYGGGTNEKLFF.